The rows below give T cell receptor beta chains drawn from one sample of a study of TIL therapy for anti-PD-1-resistant metastatic lung cancer. Libraries were prepared by immunoSEQ multiplex PCR; TCRdb keeps only in-frame clonotypes and omits some of them. Of 95,000 or so clones listed, roughly 65% are singletons. Specimen: tumor tissue, collected at baseline. The receptors derive from a person aged 25-80 years with non-small cell lung cancer. Each CDR3 is given without its conserved first and last residue. The order of the fields is J gene, V gene, CDR3 protein.

j_gene: TRBJ2-1; v_gene: TRBV28; CDR3aa: ASSMGSGGPRRNEQF
j_gene: TRBJ2-7; v_gene: TRBV5-1; CDR3aa: ASSLAGRVSSYEQY
j_gene: TRBJ2-1; v_gene: TRBV12-5; CDR3aa: ASGLADRGQQF
j_gene: TRBJ2-3; v_gene: TRBV7-6; CDR3aa: ASSLVPERTDTQY
j_gene: TRBJ2-3; v_gene: TRBV6-1; CDR3aa: ASSEAGGRDTQY
j_gene: TRBJ1-5; v_gene: TRBV7-2; CDR3aa: ASSLGTGISNQPQH
j_gene: TRBJ2-1; v_gene: TRBV7-9; CDR3aa: ASRLGAEQF
j_gene: TRBJ1-2; v_gene: TRBV6-6; CDR3aa: ASAPDGDYGYT
j_gene: TRBJ2-2; v_gene: TRBV5-5; CDR3aa: ASSFVGLAGGNTGELF
j_gene: TRBJ2-7; v_gene: TRBV6-5; CDR3aa: ASRQGGSYEQY
j_gene: TRBJ2-7; v_gene: TRBV6-2/TRBV6-3; CDR3aa: ASSYTSRAYEQY
j_gene: TRBJ2-6; v_gene: TRBV2; CDR3aa: ASSYTGGLT
j_gene: TRBJ1-5; v_gene: TRBV5-1; CDR3aa: ASSSDGTGLQPQH
j_gene: TRBJ1-1; v_gene: TRBV10-3; CDR3aa: AIRTQGATTEAF
j_gene: TRBJ2-3; v_gene: TRBV6-2/TRBV6-3; CDR3aa: ASSYSKQDTDTQY
j_gene: TRBJ1-1; v_gene: TRBV5-8; CDR3aa: ASSLVYQNTEAF
j_gene: TRBJ2-1; v_gene: TRBV19; CDR3aa: ASQTWTPRNEQF
j_gene: TRBJ2-7; v_gene: TRBV6-6; CDR3aa: ASSYSSSEAE
j_gene: TRBJ1-2; v_gene: TRBV27; CDR3aa: ASSLMEGAGGYT
j_gene: TRBJ1-2; v_gene: TRBV5-1; CDR3aa: ASSLDRRYGYT
j_gene: TRBJ1-2; v_gene: TRBV6-6; CDR3aa: ASRPPGQAKNYGYT
j_gene: TRBJ1-1; v_gene: TRBV19; CDR3aa: ASSIGAGKTEAF
j_gene: TRBJ2-1; v_gene: TRBV4-2; CDR3aa: ASSQALAGSTYNEQF
j_gene: TRBJ1-2; v_gene: TRBV18; CDR3aa: ASSPRENYGYT
j_gene: TRBJ1-2; v_gene: TRBV28; CDR3aa: ASGLYYGYT
j_gene: TRBJ2-1; v_gene: TRBV7-3; CDR3aa: ASSRTSGAYNEQF
j_gene: TRBJ2-5; v_gene: TRBV5-8; CDR3aa: ASSLESGRETQY
j_gene: TRBJ1-2; v_gene: TRBV7-9; CDR3aa: ASSSGTYANYGYT
j_gene: TRBJ2-2; v_gene: TRBV5-4; CDR3aa: ASSLGGGGANTGELF
j_gene: TRBJ1-6; v_gene: TRBV19; CDR3aa: ASSTDSTNFEPPH
j_gene: TRBJ2-3; v_gene: TRBV10-3; CDR3aa: AISESGTRSY
j_gene: TRBJ1-2; v_gene: TRBV24-1; CDR3aa: ATSESTRAWGYT
j_gene: TRBJ1-2; v_gene: TRBV7-8; CDR3aa: ASSLAKRYGYT
j_gene: TRBJ2-1; v_gene: TRBV19; CDR3aa: ASSIGATSGGFYNEQF
j_gene: TRBJ1-1; v_gene: TRBV29-1; CDR3aa: SVEPYRDSLMNTEAF
j_gene: TRBJ2-7; v_gene: TRBV3-1/TRBV3-2; CDR3aa: ASSRTSGGTYEQY
j_gene: TRBJ2-7; v_gene: TRBV30; CDR3aa: AWSLPGGVLSYEQY
j_gene: TRBJ2-1; v_gene: TRBV19; CDR3aa: ASSTPGPPGEQF
j_gene: TRBJ2-1; v_gene: TRBV5-4; CDR3aa: ASSRTSGQYNEQF
j_gene: TRBJ2-5; v_gene: TRBV5-6; CDR3aa: ASSPDGRGWETQY